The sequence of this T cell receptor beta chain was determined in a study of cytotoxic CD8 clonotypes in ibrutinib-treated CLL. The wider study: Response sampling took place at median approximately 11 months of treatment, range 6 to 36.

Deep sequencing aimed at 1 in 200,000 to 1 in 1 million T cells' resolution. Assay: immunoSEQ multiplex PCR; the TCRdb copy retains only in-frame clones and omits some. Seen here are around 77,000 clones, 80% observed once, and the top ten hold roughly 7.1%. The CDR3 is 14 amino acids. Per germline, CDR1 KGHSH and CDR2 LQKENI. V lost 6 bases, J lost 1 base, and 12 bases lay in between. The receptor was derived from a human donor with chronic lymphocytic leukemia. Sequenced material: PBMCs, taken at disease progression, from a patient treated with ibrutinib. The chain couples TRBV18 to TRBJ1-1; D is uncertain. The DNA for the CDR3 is TGTGCCAGCTCCCGTGTGAATAGGAACACTGAAGCTTTCTTT. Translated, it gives CASSRVNRNTEAFF.